This T cell receptor beta chain was recovered during a study of blood T cell repertoires in COVID-19. Overall study context: COVID-19 samples, acute and convalescent, were from the United States, Italy and Spain. From T cells, B-cell-depleted T cells, or PBMCs came the material, which was cDNA or gDNA.

V dropped 7 bases and J dropped 4; count of bases not matched to a gene: 12. CDR1 and CDR2 from the germline V gene are LNHDA and SQIVND (reference sequence). This CDR3 is 15 amino acids long. Original processing notes: Estimated nucleated cell counts came from reference gene primer amplification. This table comes from immunoSEQ multiplex PCR, and its TCRdb copy is limited to in-frame clones, with some not included. The V and J calls and clone size are taken from that table; D and trimming were inferred from the DNA. The sample has tens of thousands of clones, 85% to 90% seen once. This TCR came from a man between 60 and 70 years old with acute or convalescent COVID-19. The chain couples TRBV19 to TRBJ1-2; TRBD1 agrees at 7 bases. The material sequenced was peripheral blood. CDR3 in amino acids: CASKDRQGGSYGYTF. The CDR3, as DNA: TGTGCCAGTAAAGACAGACAGGGAGGAAGCTATGGCTACACCTTC.